This TCR beta chain was obtained from a study of blood T cells in healthy people across ages. General study points: Donor CMV status was unknown, possibly confounding expanded clonotype changes. More naive CD4+ cells and higher diversity were found in long-lived than in aged donors. Per million T cells, TCR beta diversity dropped about linearly as age rose.

The use of a sample-barcoded 5' primer and a J-beta primer mix characterized a second PCR of about 7 to 12 cycles. TCRdb re-called the 5' RACE reads through MiXCR, storing one row per CDR3 protein. The sample lists approximately 730,000 distinct CDR3 sequences, around 40% seen once, with 20% to 25% in the top ten. As regards this clonotype: Its specificity is unknown.

The germline V and J ends were trimmed by 3 bases and 1 base, with 6 bases remaining between them. The V gene's germline CDR1 is ENHRY and CDR2 SYGVKD. This CDR3 has 13 amino acids. Sequencing used blood. The sequence was collected from a woman aged 60-75 years in good health. J is TRBJ1-1 and V is TRBV10-3; no reliable D call. The CDR3: CAISDSPNTEAFF. In nucleotides, the CDR3 is TGTGCCATCAGTGATTCCCCGAACACTGAAGCTTTCTTT.